These 27 T cell receptor beta chains came from one sample sequenced in a study of T-cell reconstitution after alpha-beta-depleted transplantation in children. Using unique molecular identifiers, the investigators prepared the TCRbeta library. Using its own MiXCR run on the PCR reads, TCRdb lists one record per CDR3 protein. The sample consists of about 1,000,000 distinct CDR3 sequences, roughly 29% of them appearing once. Sample: PBMCs, mostly from graft donor cells, taken 360 days after TCRalphabeta/CD19-depleted stem cell transplant. These receptors came from a boy in the first two years of life who had a stem cell transplant for SCID, so the T cells may come from the graft donor.

CDR3 sequence: CASSYGGQTEAFF. Written as DNA, the CDR3 is TGTGCCAGCAGTTATGGCGGACAGACTGAAGCTTTCTTT. The chain carries TRBV6-2 or TRBV6-3 and TRBJ1-1; tentative D call: TRBD1 (6 bases). Germline lookup yields CDR1 MNHEY and CDR2 SVGEGT. CDR3 size: 13 residues. V lost 3 bases, J lost 5 bases, and 10 bases lay in between.

The chain employs TRBV7-9 and TRBJ2-7; TRBD1 is a possible D gene (5 bases). V was pared by 5 bases and J by 7 bases, with 12 bases between. The CDR3 extends over 12 amino acids. The germline V gene has CDR1 SEHNR and CDR2 FQNEAQ (reference sequence). The DNA of the CDR3 is TGTGCCAGCAGCGCCCAGGGTCTGGAGCAGTACTTC. Translated: CASSAQGLEQYF. Supplemented by reference TRBV7-9 and TRBJ2-7, the full variable domain reads DTGVSQNPRHKITKRGQNVTFRCDPISEHNRLYWYRQTLGQGPEFLTYFQNEAQLEKSRLLSDRFSAERPKGSFSTLEIQRTEQGDSAMYLCASSAQGLEQYFGPGTRLTVT.

This chain uses TRBV6-1 with TRBJ1-6; no clear D gene. Trimming removed 3 bases from V and 14 bases from J, with 14 bases in between. The CDR3 contains 13 residues. Germline V CDR1 and CDR2: MNHNS, SASEGT. CDR3 nucleotides: TGTGCCAGCAGTGACCAACCAAGGCTGGCCCTCCACTTT. Translation gives CASSDQPRLALHF.

The CDR3 loop is CAIKTGGNEQFF. CDR3 nucleotide sequence: TGTGCCATCAAAACAGGGGGCAATGAGCAGTTCTTC. V is TRBV10-3 and J is TRBJ2-1, with 8 bases identical to TRBD1. Germline V lookup: CDR1 ENHRY, CDR2 SYGVKD. Trimming took 7 bases from V and 6 from J; bases not matched to a gene: 2. This CDR3 comprises 12 residues.

This clonotype occurred a few times. This chain uses TRBV7-2 with TRBJ2-5, with 7 positions matching TRBD1. The junction had 7 bases not matched to a gene; V was cut back by 4 bases and J by 2 bases. CDR3 size: 15 residues. CDR1 is SGHTA, CDR2 FQGNSA, per germline. The CDR3: CASSSGTAPQETQYF. CDR3 nucleotides: TGTGCCAGCAGCTCCGGGACAGCCCCTCAAGAGACCCAGTACTTC.

The V and J genes are TRBV5-1 and TRBJ2-1, with 12 bases that match TRBD2. Germline trimming cut 0 bases from V and 0 bases from J; bases unmatched to any gene: 10. Germline CDR1 is SGHRS and CDR2 is YFSETQ. The CDR3 is 20 residues long. Written as DNA, the CDR3 is TGCGCCAGCAGCTTGGCCGTACTAGCGGGGGGCATAAACTCCTACAATGAGCAGTTCTTC. This encodes CASSLAVLAGGINSYNEQFF.

The rearrangement joins TRBV12-3 or TRBV12-4 to TRBJ2-1, with unresolved D. Trimming left V 4 bases short and J 5 bases short, with 18 bases between. The CDR3 is 16 amino acids. The CDR3, as DNA: TGTGCCAGCAGTTCCCCGTCCGTTTCCCTCCACAATGAGCAGTTCTTC. Translated, it gives CASSSPSVSLHNEQFF.

The chain carries TRBV5-1 and TRBJ2-1, with 7 bases matching TRBD1. CDR1 and CDR2 from the germline V gene are SGHRS and YFSETQ. This CDR3 spans 19 amino acids. With V trimmed by 1 base and J by 0 bases, 13 bases remained unmatched. This chain's CDR3 is CASSLKLRQGMGSYNEQFF. CDR3 DNA: TGCGCCAGCAGCTTGAAACTACGACAGGGAATGGGCTCCTACAATGAGCAGTTCTTC.

This clonotype was counted between two and nine times. This rearrangement joins TRBV6-2 or TRBV6-3 to TRBJ1-6, with D hard to call. CDR3 size: 14 residues. V dropped 4 bases and J dropped 7 bases, with 11 bases sitting between them. CDR1 and CDR2 from the germline V gene are MNHEY and SVGEGT. The CDR3: CASSSIGVNSPLHF. CDR3 nucleotides: TGTGCCAGCAGTTCCATCGGGGTGAATTCACCCCTCCACTTT.

J is TRBJ2-1 and V is TRBV6-2 or TRBV6-3; TRBD2 agrees at 13 bases. With 7 bases clipped from V and 2 bases from J, the junction kept 8 bases outside the gene matches. The CDR3 is 17 amino acids. Germline V lookup: CDR1 MNHEY, CDR2 SVGEGT. CDR3 in DNA: TGTGCCAGCAATATCGGTGGGACTAGCGGGGCCTACAATGAGCAGTTCTTC. It specifies CASNIGGTSGAYNEQFF.

The V gene is TRBV10-3, the J gene TRBJ1-2, with a possible D match to TRBD1 (6 bases). The CDR3 is 13 residues long. V lost 6 bases, J lost 3 bases, and 11 bases lay in between. Germline CDR1 ENHRY, CDR2 SYGVKD. The CDR3 here is CAIRERTDYGYTF. The CDR3 nucleotides read TGTGCCATCAGGGAACGGACAGACTATGGCTACACCTTC.

This clonotype was recorded many times. The chain is built from TRBV27 and TRBJ1-1; TRBD1 matches 8 bases. CDR1 is MNHEY and CDR2 is SMNVEV in the germline V gene (reference sequence). The V and J ends lost 8 bases and 1 base, in that order; junction bases with no gene match: 9. This CDR3 spans 15 amino acids. The CDR3 nucleotides read TGTGCCAGCCACGGACAGGGTCTAGGGAACACTGAAGCTTTCTTT. It encodes CASHGQGLGNTEAFF.

The chain uses TRBV5-5 and TRBJ2-7; D not certain. Trimming left V 4 bases short and J 2 bases short, with 4 bases between. This CDR3 is built from 11 residues. Looked up from germline, CDR1 is SGHKS and CDR2 is YYEKEE (reference sequence). CDR3 region: CASSHTYEQYF. CDR3 DNA sequence: TGTGCCAGCAGCCATACCTACGAGCAGTACTTC. Full variable domain (missing parts from reference TRBV5-5 and TRBJ2-7): DAGVTQSPTHLIKTRGQQVTLRCSPISGHKSVSWYQQVLGQGPQFIFQYYEKEERGRGNFPDRFSARQFPNYSSELNVNALLLGDSALYLCASSHTYEQYFGPGTRLTVT.

The chain is built from TRBV5-1 and TRBJ2-1; 7 bases match TRBD1. The CDR3 is 14 amino acids. Germline V gives CDR1 SGHRS, CDR2 YFSETQ. The ends lost 6 bases at V and 2 bases at J; junction bases unmatched: 5. Here the CDR3 DNA reads TGCGCCAGCAATCCCGGGACAGCCTACAATGAGCAGTTCTTC. Encoded protein: CASNPGTAYNEQFF. Together with reference TRBV5-1 and TRBJ2-1, the CDR3 gives the full variable domain: KAGVTQTPRYLIKTRGQQVTLSCSPISGHRSVSWYQQTPGQGLQFLFEYFSETQRNKGNFPGRFSGRQFSNSRSEMNVSTLELGDSALYLCASNPGTAYNEQFFGPGTRLTVL.

This clonotype was recorded a few times. The chain combines TRBV4-3 with TRBJ2-3, with unresolved D. CDR3 length equals 15 residues. The germline V gene encodes CDR1 LGHNA and CDR2 YSLEER. Trimming stripped 2 bases from V and 2 bases from J, with 11 bases between. CDR3 nucleotides: TGCGCCAGCAGCCAAACCCGAAGCAACACAGATACGCAGTATTTT. Amino acid sequence: CASSQTRSNTDTQYF.

The rearrangement links TRBV12-3 or TRBV12-4 to TRBJ2-1, with 9 bases lining up with TRBD2. The CDR3 has 15 residues. V dropped 6 bases and J dropped 9; count of bases not matched to a gene: 12. The CDR3 coding sequence is TGTGCCAGCAGCCGCGGGGGGGCGAGGAGTGGTGAGCAGTTCTTC. Its translation is CASSRGGARSGEQFF.

The chain carries TRBV25-1 and TRBJ1-2, with D unresolved. The CDR3 extends over 13 amino acids. V lost 2 bases and J 0 bases, leaving 4 bases between the germline ends. Per the germline V gene, CDR1 is MGHDK and CDR2 is SYGVNS. In nucleotides, the CDR3 is TGTGCCAGCAGTGAAGTAGCTAACTATGGCTACACCTTC. Residues: CASSEVANYGYTF.

Concerning this clonotype: A read error may produce the germline difference seen at one junction end. V is TRBV12-3 or TRBV12-4 and J is TRBJ2-7; 11 nucleotides match TRBD2. CDR3 length: 18 amino acids. The CDR3 protein is CASSYILGTGTSGPGGVF. Written as DNA, the CDR3 is TGTGCCAGCAGTTATATCTTGGGGACCGGGACTAGCGGACCAGGGGGAGTCTTC.

This clonotype was picked up a small number of times. CDR3 protein: CTSSGGARNTQYF. CDR3 DNA sequence: TGCACCTCTAGCGGGGGGGCCAGAAATACGCAGTATTTT. The chain joins TRBV29-1 to TRBJ2-3; 12 bases are shared with TRBD2. The CDR3 has 13 amino acids. In germline, CDR1 is SQVTM, CDR2 ANQGSEA.

This chain connects TRBV7-9 to TRBJ2-7; TRBD1 agrees at 9 bases. The germline gives CDR1 SEHNR, CDR2 FQNEAQ (reference sequence). The CDR3 covers 14 residues. V was pared by 8 bases and J by 3 bases, with 8 bases of the junction left unmatched. CDR3 residues: CASGFDRGNYEQYF. Here the CDR3 DNA reads TGTGCCAGCGGATTCGACAGGGGGAACTACGAGCAGTACTTC.

The chain couples TRBV27 to TRBJ1-2; D may be TRBD1 (6 bases). The V gene lost 5 bases and the J gene lost 4 bases, with 17 bases spanning the gap. Germline loops: CDR1 MNHEY, CDR2 SMNVEV (reference sequence). The CDR3 totals 15 residues. Written as DNA, the CDR3 is TGTGCCAGCAGTCGACGGGCCGGGGGCAGCTATGGCTACACCTTC. Protein sequence: CASSRRAGGSYGYTF.

The DNA of the CDR3 is TGTGCCAGCAGCGACCGCGGGGCGACAGATACGCAGTATTTT. It specifies CASSDRGATDTQYF. The chain is built from TRBV7-9 and TRBJ2-3; D is perhaps TRBD2 (6 bases). CDR1 and CDR2 (germline): SEHNR, FQNEAQ (reference sequence). CDR3 length equals 14 residues. V was clipped by 5 bases and J by 3 bases, with 12 bases between them.

Only a few counts were recorded for this clonotype. The chain joins TRBV12-3 or TRBV12-4 to TRBJ1-5; no definite D call. The germline V and J ends were trimmed by 6 bases and 3 bases, with 12 bases remaining between them. The CDR3 has 14 residues. DNA of the CDR3: TGTGCCAGCAGCTTGTGGGGAGTCAATCAGCCCCAGCATTTT. As protein: CASSLWGVNQPQHF.

V usage is TRBV28 and J usage is TRBJ2-7, with 10 bases fitting TRBD1. With V trimmed by 5 bases and J by 5 bases, 6 bases remained unmatched. In germline, CDR1 is MDHEN, CDR2 SYDVKM. CDR3 length: 14 amino acids. CDR3 in amino acids: CASSRDRGRDEQYF. The CDR3 DNA is TGTGCCAGCAGTCGGGACAGGGGAAGAGACGAGCAGTACTTC.

This clonotype occurred once. The rearrangement links TRBV15 to TRBJ2-5, with 9 bases that match TRBD2. V lost 0 bases to trimming and J lost 0 bases; unmatched junction nucleotides: 2. The CDR3 totals 16 residues. Germline V gene data show CDR1 as LNHNV and CDR2 as YYDKDF (reference sequence). CDR3 sequence (DNA): TGTGCCACCAGCAGAGAGATAGCGGGGGACCAAGAGACCCAGTACTTC. This gives the protein CATSREIAGDQETQYF.

This clonotype was found a few times. The chain is built from TRBV9 and TRBJ2-1, with TRBD2 identical over 9 bases. Germline trimming cut 0 bases from V and 1 base from J; bases unmatched to any gene: 5. CDR3 length equals 17 residues. In germline, CDR1 is SGDLS, CDR2 YYNGEE. CDR3 in amino acids: CASSVATSGLSYNEQFF. In DNA form, the CDR3 reads TGTGCCAGCAGCGTAGCAACTAGCGGGCTATCCTACAATGAGCAGTTCTTC.

The V call is TRBV12-3 or TRBV12-4, the J call TRBJ2-7, with D maybe TRBD2 (5 bases). This CDR3 region has 13 residues. Trimming removed 3 bases at V and 9 bases at J, with 15 bases between. The CDR3 protein is CASSFAGQSGQYF. CDR3 DNA: TGTGCCAGCAGTTTTGCGGGCCAGAGCGGGCAGTACTTC.